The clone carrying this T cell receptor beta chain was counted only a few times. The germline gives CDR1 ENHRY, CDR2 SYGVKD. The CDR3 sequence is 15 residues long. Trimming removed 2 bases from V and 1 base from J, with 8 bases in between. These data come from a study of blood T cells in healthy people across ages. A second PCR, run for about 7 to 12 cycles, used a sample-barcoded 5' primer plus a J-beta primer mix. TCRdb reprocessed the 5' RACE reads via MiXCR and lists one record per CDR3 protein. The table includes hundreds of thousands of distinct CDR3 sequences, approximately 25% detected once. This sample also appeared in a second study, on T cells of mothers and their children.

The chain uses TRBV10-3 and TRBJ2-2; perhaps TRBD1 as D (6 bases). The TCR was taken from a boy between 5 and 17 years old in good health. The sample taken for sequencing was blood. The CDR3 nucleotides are TGTGCCATCAGTGAGACAGGGAGGAACACCGGGGAGCTGTTTTTT. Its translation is CAISETGRNTGELFF.